The sequence of this T cell receptor beta chain was determined in a study of T cells in Graves' hyperthyroidism and ophthalmopathy. The CDR3 totals 14 residues. The germline gives CDR1 SQVTM, CDR2 ANQGSEA. Amplification of TCR beta CDR3 regions used RNA as the template. The HTBI primer set was used in a first-round RT-PCR of the TCR CDR3. TCRdb itself ran the multiplex PCR reads through MiXCR, one entry per CDR3 protein. The sample has about 180,000 distinct CDR3 sequences, about 9% seen once; the top ten hold approximately 20%. Of note for this clonotype: The junction departs from the called germline gene at one end, perhaps through a read error.

The specimen sequenced was blood. This clonotype originated in a young woman with Graves' hyperthyroidism that later progressed to Graves' ophthalmopathy. The J gene is TRBJ1-4, the V gene TRBV29-1, with TRBD1 as a possible D gene (5 bases). The CDR3 sequence: CSVGTAATNEELFF. Written as DNA, the CDR3 is TGCAGCGTCGGGACGGCCGCAACTAATGAAGAACTGTTTTTT.